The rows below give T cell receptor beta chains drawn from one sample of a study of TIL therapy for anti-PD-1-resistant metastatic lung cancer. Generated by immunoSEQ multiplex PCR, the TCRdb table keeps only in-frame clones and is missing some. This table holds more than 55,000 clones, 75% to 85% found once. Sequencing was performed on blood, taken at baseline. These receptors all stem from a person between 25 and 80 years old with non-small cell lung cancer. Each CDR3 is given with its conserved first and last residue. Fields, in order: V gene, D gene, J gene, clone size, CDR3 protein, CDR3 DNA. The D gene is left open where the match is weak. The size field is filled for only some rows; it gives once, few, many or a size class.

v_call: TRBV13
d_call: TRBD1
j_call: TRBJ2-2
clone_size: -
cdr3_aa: CASSPDLLTGVSSGELFF
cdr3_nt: TGTGCCAGCAGCCCGGACCTTTTAACAGGGGTTTCGTCCGGGGAGCTGTTTTTT

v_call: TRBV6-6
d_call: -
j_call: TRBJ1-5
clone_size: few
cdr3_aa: CASSLNSNQPQHF
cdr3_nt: TGTGCCAGCAGCCTTAATAGCAATCAGCCCCAGCATTTT

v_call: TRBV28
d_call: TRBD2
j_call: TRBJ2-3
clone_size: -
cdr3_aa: CASATSGNVDTQYF
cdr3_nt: TGTGCCAGCGCAACTAGCGGGAATGTAGATACGCAGTATTTT

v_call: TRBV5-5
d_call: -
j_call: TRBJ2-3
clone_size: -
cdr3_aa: CASSFSGDTADTQYF
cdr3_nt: TGTGCCAGCAGCTTTAGCGGAGACACAGCGGATACGCAGTATTTT

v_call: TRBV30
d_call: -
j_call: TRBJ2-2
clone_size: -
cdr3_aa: CASLGSATLNTGELFF
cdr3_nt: TGTGCCTCCCTGGGGAGCGCCACTTTAAACACCGGGGAGCTGTTTTTT

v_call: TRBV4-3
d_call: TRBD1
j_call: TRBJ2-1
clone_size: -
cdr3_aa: CASSPGQGVIDEQFF
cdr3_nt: TGCGCCAGCAGTCCGGGACAGGGGGTAATCGATGAGCAGTTCTTC

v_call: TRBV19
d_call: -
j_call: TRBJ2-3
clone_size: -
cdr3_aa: CASSIPVGSTDTQYF
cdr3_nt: TGTGCCAGTAGTATCCCGGTGGGAAGCACAGATACGCAGTATTTT

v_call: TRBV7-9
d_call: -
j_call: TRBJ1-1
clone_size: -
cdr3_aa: CASSLGERRLNTEAFF
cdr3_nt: TGTGCCAGCAGCTTAGGGGAGAGGCGGTTGAACACTGAAGCTTTCTTT

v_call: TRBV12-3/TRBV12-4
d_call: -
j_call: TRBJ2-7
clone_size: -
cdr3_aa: CASSLGYEQYF
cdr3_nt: TGTGCCAGCAGTTTAGGGTACGAGCAGTACTTC

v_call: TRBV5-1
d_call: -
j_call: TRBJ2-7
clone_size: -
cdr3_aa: CASSLTKYEQYF
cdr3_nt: TGCGCCAGCAGCTTGACAAAGTACGAGCAGTACTTC

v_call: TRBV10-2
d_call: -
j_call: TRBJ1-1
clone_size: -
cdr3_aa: CASSESRQEAFF
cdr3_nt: TGCGCCAGCAGTGAGTCCCGACAGGAAGCTTTCTTT

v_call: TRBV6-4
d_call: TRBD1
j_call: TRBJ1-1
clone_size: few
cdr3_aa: CASSPGQRATEAFF
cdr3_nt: TGTGCCAGCAGCCCGGGACAGAGGGCCACTGAAGCTTTCTTT

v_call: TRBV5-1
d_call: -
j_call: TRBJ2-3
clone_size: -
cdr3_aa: CASSWWGTDTQYF
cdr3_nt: TGCGCCAGCAGCTGGTGGGGTACAGATACGCAGTATTTT

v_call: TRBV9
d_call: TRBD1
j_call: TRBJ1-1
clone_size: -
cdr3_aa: CASSRTPTGTNTEAFF
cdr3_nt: TGTGCCAGCAGCCGAACCCCGACAGGGACGAACACTGAAGCTTTCTTT

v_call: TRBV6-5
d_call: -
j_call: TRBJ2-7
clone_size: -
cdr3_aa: CASQASGFGEQYF
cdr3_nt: TGTGCCAGCCAGGCATCCGGGTTCGGGGAGCAGTACTTC

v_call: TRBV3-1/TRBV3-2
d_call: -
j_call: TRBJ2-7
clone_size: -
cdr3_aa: CASSQKPTPSYEQYF
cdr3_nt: TGTGCCAGCAGCCAAAAGCCAACCCCCTCCTACGAGCAGTACTTC

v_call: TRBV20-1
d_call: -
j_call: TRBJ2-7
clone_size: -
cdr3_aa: CSARASYEQYF
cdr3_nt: TGCAGTGCTCGAGCTAGTTACGAGCAGTACTTC

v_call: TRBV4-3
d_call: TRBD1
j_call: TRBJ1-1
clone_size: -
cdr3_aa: CASSQVSFRTGNTEAFF
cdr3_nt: TGCGCCAGCAGCCAAGTTTCTTTCAGGACAGGGAACACTGAAGCTTTCTTT

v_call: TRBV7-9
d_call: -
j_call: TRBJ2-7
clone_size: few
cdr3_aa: CASSAPGRQYEQYF
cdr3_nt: TGTGCCAGCAGCGCGCCGGGACGGCAATACGAGCAGTACTTC

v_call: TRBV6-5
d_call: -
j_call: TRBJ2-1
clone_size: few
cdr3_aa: CATTGERVNEQFF
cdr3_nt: TGTGCCACCACGGGGGAAAGGGTGAATGAGCAGTTCTTC

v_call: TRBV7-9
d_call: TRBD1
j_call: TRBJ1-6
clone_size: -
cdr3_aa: CASSVDRPYNSPLHF
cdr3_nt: TGTGCCAGCAGCGTGGACAGGCCTTATAATTCACCCCTCCACTTT

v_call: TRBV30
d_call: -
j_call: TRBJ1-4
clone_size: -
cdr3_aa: CAWSVIDRATNEKLFF
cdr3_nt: TGTGCCTGGAGTGTCATAGACAGAGCAACTAATGAAAAACTGTTTTTT

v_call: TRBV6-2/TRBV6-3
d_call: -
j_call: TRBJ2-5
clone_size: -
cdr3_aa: CASSWSREETQYF
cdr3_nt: TGTGCCAGCAGTTGGTCGAGAGAAGAGACCCAGTACTTC